This record covers a single T cell receptor beta chain. Assay used: immunoSEQ multiplex PCR; TCRdb lists only in-frame clones, some missing. The table includes roughly 220,000 clones, approximately 81% detected once. These data originate in a study of blood T cell repertoires in COVID-19. Study overall: The United States, Italy and Spain were the sources of the acute and convalescent COVID-19 samples. The cDNA or gDNA used as material had been derived from T cells, B-cell-depleted T cells, or PBMCs.

The CDR3 totals 13 residues. J gave up 6 bases and V 6 bases, and 8 bases lay outside the gene matches. Germline V gene sequence: CDR1 MNHEY, CDR2 SVGAGI. The J gene is TRBJ2-7, the V gene TRBV6-5, with TRBD2 matching 7 bases. Sequencing was performed on peripheral blood. This receptor was obtained from a man aged 45-60 years who had recovered from COVID-19. Here the CDR3 reads CASRSLGGVEQYF. As DNA, the CDR3 is TGTGCCAGCAGGTCTTTGGGGGGGGTCGAGCAGTACTTC.